The 18 T cell receptor beta chains below come from one sample, sequenced in a study of blood T cell repertoires in COVID-19. The data were produced by immunoSEQ multiplex PCR, yet TCRdb's version contains in-frame clones alone and is incomplete. The table lists 250,000 or so clones, over 80% of them singletons, with around 2.6% in the top ten. The sequencing sample was made of PBMCs or T cells enriched from blood (not recorded which). These receptors originate from a woman in her 30s with acute COVID-19.

The V call is TRBV3-1 (or the pseudogene TRBV3-2), the J call TRBJ1-5, with D possibly TRBD1 on 6 matching bases. The CDR3 consists of 14 residues. The V end was cut by 4 bases, the J end by 4 bases, with 11 bases between. Germline V gene data show CDR1 as LGHDT and CDR2 as YNNKEL (reference sequence). The CDR3 sequence: CASSPNRENQPQHF. In nucleotides, the CDR3 is TGTGCCAGCAGCCCCAACAGGGAGAATCAGCCCCAGCATTTT.

J is TRBJ2-7 and V is TRBV7-2, with 15 nucleotides matching TRBD2. With 2 bases clipped from V and 5 bases from J, the junction kept 4 bases outside the gene matches. The CDR3 length is 16 residues. Germline CDR1 is SGHTA and CDR2 is FQGNSA. The CDR3 DNA reads TGTGCCAGCAGCTTATGGGGACTAGCGGGGGGAAACGAGCAGTACTTC. Translated, it gives CASSLWGLAGGNEQYF.

The J gene is TRBJ2-1, the V gene TRBV28, with D unresolved. V lost 2 bases and J 5 bases, leaving 10 bases between the germline ends. The germline gives CDR1 MDHEN, CDR2 SYDVKM. The CDR3 spans 14 residues. CDR3: CASSLRDRDNEQFF. In nucleotides, the CDR3 is TGTGCCAGCAGTTTAAGAGACCGGGACAATGAGCAGTTCTTC.

The rearrangement joins TRBV6-5 to TRBJ1-6, with D possibly being TRBD1 (6 bases). V lost 2 bases and J 8 bases, leaving 16 bases between the germline ends. There are 16 residues in the CDR3. Per the germline V gene, CDR1 is MNHEY and CDR2 is SVGAGI. The CDR3, as DNA: TGTGCCAGCAGTTACCTCCCACAGGGTTTGCATTCACCCCTCCACTTT. Amino acid sequence: CASSYLPQGLHSPLHF.

This clone was counted a few times. The chain links TRBV30 to TRBJ1-1, with D hard to call. The V end was cut by 8 bases, the J end by 3 bases, with 7 bases between. The length of the CDR3 is 10 residues. From germline, CDR1 is GTSNPN and CDR2 SVGIG (reference sequence). The CDR3, as DNA: TGTGCCCTCGGGGACACTGAAGCTTTCTTT. Translating gives CALGDTEAFF.

The chain combines TRBV5-4 with TRBJ2-7; TRBD2 matches 15 bases. Germline loops: CDR1 SGHNT, CDR2 YYREEE (reference sequence). CDR3 length equals 16 residues. J gave up 2 bases and V 4 bases, and 4 bases lay outside the gene matches. The CDR3 loop is CASSGGLAGGPYEQYF. CDR3 nucleotides: TGTGCCAGCAGCGGGGGACTAGCGGGGGGTCCCTACGAGCAGTACTTC.

The chain couples TRBV5-4 to TRBJ1-1; D is uncertain. V was clipped by 0 bases and J by 2 bases, with 11 bases between them. The CDR3 is 15 residues long. The V gene's germline CDR1 is SGHNT and CDR2 YYREEE (reference sequence). The chain's CDR3 is CASSLGTSRNTEAFF. In nucleotides, the CDR3 is TGTGCCAGCAGCTTGGGGACTTCACGAAACACTGAAGCTTTCTTT.

This clone came up a few times. This rearrangement joins TRBV7-9 to TRBJ1-4; 7 bases are shared with TRBD1. CDR3 length: 17 residues. Per the germline V gene, CDR1 is SEHNR and CDR2 is FQNEAQ (reference sequence). V was clipped by 4 bases and J by 12 bases; unmatched bases: 20. The CDR3 nucleotides read TGTGCCAGCAGCTCGAACTCAGGGGGGATTATAATTGGAGAACTGTTTTTT. This encodes CASSSNSGGIIIGELFF.

The chain has TRBV18 and TRBJ1-1; no definite D call. Deletions cut 3 bases from V and 1 base from J, with 9 bases between. This CDR3 has 14 amino acids. Germline CDR1 and CDR2: KGHSH and LQKENI. In DNA form, the CDR3 reads TGTGCCAGCTCACCCGGGGTCCCGAACACTGAAGCTTTCTTT. This encodes CASSPGVPNTEAFF.

This rearrangement joins TRBV3-1 (or the pseudogene TRBV3-2) to TRBJ2-5, with D tentatively TRBD2 (6 bases). Trimming removed 1 base at V and 2 bases at J, with 8 bases between. The germline V gene has CDR1 LGHDT and CDR2 YNNKEL (reference sequence). The CDR3 contains 14 residues. The CDR3 DNA sequence: TGTGCCAGCAGCCAAGGGCGGGGTCAAGAGACCCAGTACTTC. This codes for CASSQGRGQETQYF.

J is TRBJ1-6 and V is TRBV27; 7 bases align to TRBD1. V gave up 6 bases and J gave up 2 bases; unmatched junction bases: 4. Germline CDR1 is MNHEY and CDR2 is SMNVEV (reference sequence). There are 15 residues in the CDR3. The CDR3 is CASRTRGAYNSPLHF. In DNA, the CDR3 is TGTGCCAGCAGAACCAGGGGGGCCTATAATTCACCCCTCCACTTT.

The gene calls are TRBV2 and TRBJ1-1; D unresolved. This CDR3 has 15 amino acids. Trimming left V 6 bases short and J 0 bases short, with 14 bases between. CDR1 is SNHLY and CDR2 is FYNNEI in the germline V gene. The DNA for the CDR3 is TGTGCCAGCAGAATCTACAGAGGGTTGAACACTGAAGCTTTCTTT. It codes for CASRIYRGLNTEAFF.

This clone was seen a few times. CDR3 region: CASSEDISADGYTF. In DNA form, the CDR3 reads TGTGCCAGCAGCGAGGACATCTCGGCTGATGGCTACACCTTC. The rearrangement joins TRBV6-4 to TRBJ1-2, with D possibly being TRBD1 (5 bases). The CDR3 sequence is 14 residues long. V lost 6 bases and J 6 bases, leaving 17 bases between the germline ends. Germline V gives CDR1 MRHNA, CDR2 SNTAGT.

CDR3 region: CASSPPGTVEETQYF. The CDR3 DNA sequence: TGCGCCAGCAGCCCTCCCGGGACAGTAGAAGAGACCCAGTACTTC. This chain uses TRBV5-1 with TRBJ2-5, with 7 nucleotides matching TRBD1. CDR1 SGHRS and CDR2 YFSETQ come from the germline V gene. The CDR3 length is 15 residues. The ends lost 4 bases at V and 3 bases at J; junction bases unmatched: 9.

This rearrangement joins TRBV19 to TRBJ1-4; 7 bases align to TRBD1. Germline loops: CDR1 LNHDA, CDR2 SQIVND (reference sequence). This CDR3 is built from 16 residues. J gave up 8 bases and V 3 bases, and 12 bases lay outside the gene matches. The CDR3 nucleotides read TGTGCCAGTAGTATCACCGGGACAGCCTTTCAGGAAAAACTGTTTTTT. Protein sequence: CASSITGTAFQEKLFF.

This clone came up once. This chain joins TRBV7-2 and TRBJ1-6, with D perhaps matching TRBD1 (6 bases). The CDR3 has 15 residues. Germline V lookup: CDR1 SGHTA, CDR2 FQGNSA. The germline V and J ends were trimmed by 6 bases and 10 bases, with 19 bases remaining between them. CDR3 sequence: CASSSPGAPRSPLHF. CDR3 DNA: TGTGCCAGCAGTTCCCCAGGGGCCCCGAGGTCACCCCTCCACTTT.

This clone has just one count. This CDR3 is also generated by other DNA sequences in the sample. The chain carries TRBV15 and TRBJ1-3, with D unclear. Trimming pared 0 bases from V and 4 bases from J, leaving 10 bases between. Germline V gene lookup returns CDR1 LNHNV and CDR2 YYDKDF (reference sequence). This CDR3 region has 15 residues. The CDR3 bases are TGTGCCACCAGCAGAGATAGAGGTACCGGAAACACCATATATTTT. Its translation is CATSRDRGTGNTIYF. The variable domain in full, with the rest retrieved from reference TRBV15 and TRBJ1-3, is DAMVIQNPRYQVTQFGKPVTLSCSQTLNHNVMYWYQQKSSQAPKLLFHYYDKDFNNEADTPDNFQSRRPNTSFCFLDIRSPGLGDTAMYLCATSRDRGTGNTIYFGEGSWLTVV.

J is TRBJ2-5 and V is TRBV7-8; perhaps TRBD2 as D (6 bases). In germline, CDR1 is SGHVS, CDR2 FQNEAQ. V was shortened by 0 bases and J by 5 bases, with 13 bases between the two germline ends. The CDR3 sequence is 15 residues long. The CDR3 is CASSLARDEGETQYF. The CDR3 DNA is TGTGCCAGCAGCTTAGCGCGGGATGAAGGGGAGACCCAGTACTTC. The whole variable domain, filled in from reference TRBV7-8 and TRBJ2-5, reads GAGVSQSPRYKVAKRGQDVALRCDPISGHVSLFWYQQALGQGPEFLTYFQNEAQLDKSGLPSDRFFAERPEGSVSTLKIQRTQQEDSAVYLCASSLARDEGETQYFGPGTRLLVL.